This T cell receptor beta chain emerged from a study of CD8 T cells in Susac syndrome. RNA was extracted with the RNeasy kit, and a quantity of about 0.45 to 1 ug was reverse transcribed using random hexamers. Across 54 Vbeta and 13 Jbeta, TCR beta CDR3 was amplified with immunoSEQ multiplex PCR. A single record per CDR3 protein comes from TCRdb applying MiXCR to the immunoSEQ multiplex PCR reads. Of 180,000 or so distinct CDR3 sequences in the sample, nearly 95% were seen once. The germline V gene encodes CDR1 KGHSH and CDR2 LQKENI. This CDR3 spans 16 amino acids. The ends were cut back, 2 bases at V and 2 bases at J, with 12 bases in the middle. The study sequenced TCR beta in blood CD8+ and CD4+ T cells. It was treatment-naive patients with stable or active relapsing-remitting disease who made up the multiple sclerosis controls.

This TCR was sampled from a human donor with multiple sclerosis. Input material: CD4+ T cells from PBMCs. The chain combines TRBV18 with TRBJ2-2; perhaps TRBD2 as D (6 bases). The DNA of the CDR3 is TGTGCCAGCTCACCAATCTCCGGGACTAACACCGGGGAGCTGTTTTTT. It specifies CASSPISGTNTGELFF. The full variable domain, rest sourced from reference TRBV18 and TRBJ2-2, is NAGVMQNPRHLVRRRGQEARLRCSPMKGHSHVYWYRQLPEEGLKFMVYLQKENIIDESGMPKERFSAEFPKEGPSILRIQQVVRGDSAAYFCASSPISGTNTGELFFGEGSRLTVL.